The rows below give T cell receptor beta chains drawn from one sample of a study of blood T cell repertoires in COVID-19. Libraries were prepared by immunoSEQ multiplex PCR; TCRdb keeps only in-frame clonotypes and omits some of them. The sample comprises some 190,000 clones, 70% to 90% of which are singletons, and 20% to 25% rests with the top ten. Sequenced: PBMCs or T cells enriched from blood (not recorded which). The receptors come from a woman aged 40-49 years in a cohort exposed to, infected with or recovered from COVID-19 (not recorded which). The CDR3 runs from the conserved cysteine through the conserved F or W. Only part of the rows carry a size: once, few, many, or a class if the clone is expanded.

size: NA; V: TRBV27; J: TRBJ2-1; CDR3: CASSLSSSGGARNEQFF
size: once; V: TRBV27; J: TRBJ2-3; CDR3: CASSWGPGKSDTQYF
size: NA; V: TRBV6-1; J: TRBJ2-7; CDR3: CASSEEGTGAYEQYF
size: NA; V: TRBV15; J: TRBJ2-2; CDR3: CATSSGRGANTGELFF
size: few; V: TRBV2; J: TRBJ2-7; CDR3: CASASGGPYEQYF
size: NA; V: TRBV9; J: TRBJ2-3; CDR3: CASSVVIAGGTDTQYF
size: NA; V: TRBV11-3; J: TRBJ1-2; CDR3: CASSLSEDYGYTF
size: NA; V: TRBV19; J: TRBJ2-3; CDR3: CASSTGASTDTQYF
size: NA; V: TRBV3-1/TRBV3-2; J: TRBJ2-3; CDR3: CASSHGLAGGSIAVDF
size: NA; V: TRBV30; J: TRBJ1-1; CDR3: CAWDSIMNTEAFF
size: once; V: TRBV9; J: TRBJ2-1; CDR3: CASSERLTYYNEQFF
size: NA; V: TRBV7-9; J: TRBJ2-3; CDR3: CASSLTAGTHPTTQYF
size: NA; V: TRBV11-3; J: TRBJ2-3; CDR3: CASSLGRGSDTQYF
size: NA; V: TRBV4-3; J: TRBJ2-7; CDR3: CASSQDETSGSYEQYF
size: NA; V: TRBV4-1; J: TRBJ1-4; CDR3: CASSWRGNEKLFF
size: NA; V: TRBV27; J: TRBJ1-6; CDR3: CASSLGTGNSPLHF
size: NA; V: TRBV4-1; J: TRBJ2-1; CDR3: CASSQVGGGNSYNEQFF
size: NA; V: TRBV9; J: TRBJ1-6; CDR3: CASSVDLGPYNSPLHF
size: NA; V: TRBV11-3; J: TRBJ1-3; CDR3: CASRERGSRENTIYF
size: NA; V: TRBV10-3; J: TRBJ1-4; CDR3: CAISEGRSYEKLFF
size: NA; V: TRBV25-1; J: TRBJ1-1; CDR3: CASSEQSGFLEAFF
size: NA; V: TRBV6-5; J: TRBJ1-2; CDR3: CASSYAGKGYTF
size: NA; V: TRBV7-8; J: TRBJ2-2; CDR3: CASSPRTGGTGELFF
size: once; V: TRBV11-3; J: TRBJ2-2; CDR3: CASSQDRGWTGELFF
size: NA; V: TRBV2; J: TRBJ2-1; CDR3: CASSETGGGRHEQFF
size: NA; V: TRBV4-2; J: TRBJ2-1; CDR3: CASSPREGIYNEQFF
size: NA; V: TRBV2; J: TRBJ2-7; CDR3: CASSAQKQGAAYEQYF
size: NA; V: TRBV7-9; J: TRBJ1-2; CDR3: CASSLPQAGYTF
size: NA; V: TRBV5-6; J: TRBJ2-5; CDR3: CASSLDRPPSEETQYF
size: NA; V: TRBV3-1/TRBV3-2; J: TRBJ1-5; CDR3: CASSHAGGGEPQHF
size: NA; V: TRBV4-3; J: TRBJ2-3; CDR3: CASSQESAAGGPTDTQYF
size: NA; V: TRBV6-4; J: TRBJ2-3; CDR3: CASSDSGTSGDTQYF
size: NA; V: TRBV9; J: TRBJ1-3; CDR3: CASSAGDRANTIYF
size: NA; V: TRBV29-1; J: TRBJ2-1; CDR3: CSVNRGSNEQFF
size: NA; V: TRBV6-1; J: TRBJ1-2; CDR3: CASSEGEGAGGYTF
size: NA; V: TRBV11-2; J: TRBJ2-5; CDR3: CASTPGGATQETQYF
size: NA; V: TRBV15; J: TRBJ1-2; CDR3: CATSRNPGQPYGYTF
size: NA; V: TRBV7-6; J: TRBJ2-1; CDR3: CASSDRIGNNEQFF